Given below is one TCR beta chain in context. The data belong to a study of control samples from healthy donors and cancer patients. Trimming removed 7 bases at V and 2 bases at J, with 12 bases between. The CDR3 spans 15 residues. Germline V gives CDR1 LNHDA, CDR2 SQIVND (reference sequence). TCRdb keeps only in-frame clones here, not all; method: immunoSEQ multiplex PCR. Here the sample spans 150,000 to 200,000 clones, about 90% being singletons. This receptor was identified in a woman younger than 45 in good health. The sequenced sample was blood. The chain employs TRBV19 and TRBJ2-6; weak D call: TRBD2 (5 bases). The CDR3 DNA follows: TGTGCCAGTATGGTTGGGAGTGCTGGGGCCAACGTCCTGACTTTC. It translates to CASMVGSAGANVLTF.